The 2 T cell receptor beta chains in this list originate from one sample, sequenced in a study of regulatory T cells in long-lasting Graves disease. Library construction for TCR beta used iRepertoire HTBI primers and Arm-PCR of CDR3 regions. TCRdb re-called the multiplex PCR reads through MiXCR, storing one row per CDR3 protein. The table has a few hundred thousand distinct CDR3 sequences, less than 15% seen once. As for time point: newly diagnosed GD, antithyroid drugs for less than 3 months. TCR sequences were obtained from RNA taken from PBMCs. These data were also filed under a second study, of T cells in Graves' hyperthyroidism and ophthalmopathy.

The source was peripheral blood mononuclear cells (PBMCs), collected at new diagnosis, from a patient treated with antithyroid drugs. The origin of the receptors is a man aged 25 to 40 with Graves disease.

The rearrangement uses TRBV12-3 or TRBV12-4 and TRBJ2-1; TRBD1 or TRBD2 may be the D gene (5 bases each). V was clipped by 5 bases and J by 9 bases, with 17 bases between them. CDR3 length: 14 amino acids. CDR3 nucleotide sequence: TGTGCCAGCAGTGCCGGGACCCCCAGGGTTGAGCAGTTCTTC. Amino acid sequence: CASSAGTPRVEQFF.

This clonotype was recorded at least ten times. The V gene is TRBV20-1, the J gene TRBJ1-1, with TRBD1 as a possible D gene (5 bases). CDR1 is DFQATT, CDR2 SNEGSKA, per germline (reference sequence). CDR3 length: 13 residues. In DNA, the CDR3 is TGCACCGGGTGGGGCAAGGGAAACACTGAAGCTTTCTTT. This sequence encodes CTGWGKGNTEAFF.